This T cell receptor beta chain was identified in a study of T cell clonality in common variable immunodeficiency. General study points: TCRbeta clonality was increased in CVID versus healthy controls. Fewer deletions and N-nucleotide insertions were reportedly seen in common variable immunodeficiency TCR beta sequences.

About this clone: Its antigen is unknown. The CDR3 is cut off 3 residues early in the read; its end comes from the germline J gene.

V dropped 5 bases and J dropped 2 bases, with 13 bases sitting between them. CDR1 and CDR2 from the germline V gene are SEHNR and FQNEAQ (reference sequence). The CDR3 runs to 15 residues. Profiled with immunoSEQ multiplex PCR; TCRdb holds only in-frame clones, not every one. The sample presents just under 20,000 clones, none singletons. Material: peripheral blood mononuclear cells. The V and J genes are TRBV7-9 and TRBJ2-1, with a possible D match to TRBD1 (6 bases). This TCR derives from a human donor with common variable immunodeficiency. CDR3 protein: CASSRDIGPYNEQFF. The sequenced CDR3 bases are TGTGCCAGCAGCCGGGACATTGGACCCTACAATGAG.